This T cell receptor (beta chain) derives from a study of Graves' ophthalmopathy and Graves' hyperthyroidism. Germline-derived CDR1 and CDR2 are MNHEY and SVGAGI. The length of the CDR3 is 14 residues. Trimming removed 4 bases at V and 3 bases at J, with 13 bases between. Study-wide results and caveats: Prediction of ophthalmopathy progression reached over 65% sensitivity and 72.22% specificity.

As to this clonotype: Its antigen remains unknown.

Amplification of the TCR beta CDR3 regions used RNA transcripts (as template). In the first round, RT-PCR was carried out with HTBI primers, and a multiplex PCR formed the second round. TCRdb re-derived calls from the multiplex PCR reads in MiXCR, one entry per CDR3 protein. The sample carries under 200,000 distinct CDR3 sequences, roughly 37% recorded once. Patients were excluded if they had other autoimmune diseases or uncontrolled infections, and likewise if pregnancy or lactation applied. The sequence was collected from a woman in her thirties or forties with Graves' ophthalmopathy. The specimen was peripheral blood. The chain couples TRBV6-5 to TRBJ2-7; possibly TRBD1 for D (5 bases). The CDR3 spells CASSFRGTIYEQYF. The CDR3, as DNA: TGTGCCAGCAGTTTTAGGGGCACAATCTACGAGCAGTACTTC.